The rows below give T cell receptor beta chains drawn from one sample of a study of preoperative IRX-2 immunotherapy in early breast cancer. Assay used: immunoSEQ multiplex PCR; TCRdb lists only in-frame clones, some missing. The sample lists 90,000 to 100,000 clones, 70% to 90% seen once, with about 2.1% in the top ten. The source was tumor tissue, collected after IRX-2 immunotherapy. The receptors were gathered from a human donor with breast cancer. Each CDR3 is given with its conserved first and last residue. The order of the fields is V gene, D gene, clone size, J gene, CDR3 protein, CDR3 DNA. A D gene is named only where the DNA matches it firmly. Not all rows give a size; the values are once, few, many and, for expanded clones, a class.

v_gene: TRBV7-8; d_gene: -; abundance: -; j_gene: TRBJ1-6; CDR3aa: CASSLALRMDSPLHF; CDR3nt: TGTGCCAGCAGCTTGGCCCTGCGAATGGATTCACCCCTCCACTTT
v_gene: TRBV28; d_gene: TRBD1; abundance: -; j_gene: TRBJ1-5; CDR3aa: CASSFRGLTQHF; CDR3nt: TGTGCCAGCAGTTTCAGGGGGCTGACCCAGCATTTT
v_gene: TRBV25-1; d_gene: -; abundance: few; j_gene: TRBJ2-2; CDR3aa: CASSGHRDTGELFF; CDR3nt: TGTGCCAGCAGTGGTCACAGGGACACCGGGGAGCTGTTTTTT
v_gene: TRBV29-1; d_gene: -; abundance: once; j_gene: TRBJ2-2; CDR3aa: CSVGRGNTGELFF; CDR3nt: TGCAGCGTTGGACGAGGGAACACCGGGGAGCTGTTTTTT
v_gene: TRBV19; d_gene: TRBD1; abundance: -; j_gene: TRBJ1-6; CDR3aa: CASSSGTGLNSPLHF; CDR3nt: TGTGCCAGTAGTTCCGGGACAGGGCTTAATTCACCCCTCCACTTT
v_gene: TRBV30; d_gene: -; abundance: -; j_gene: TRBJ1-2; CDR3aa: CAWSAYRDSNYGYTF; CDR3nt: TGTGCCTGGAGTGCATATAGGGATTCTAACTATGGCTACACCTTC
v_gene: TRBV6-8; d_gene: -; abundance: -; j_gene: TRBJ1-1; CDR3aa: CAISGPSGVNTEAFF; CDR3nt: TGTGCCATCAGCGGTCCTTCAGGGGTGAACACTGAAGCTTTCTTT
v_gene: TRBV6-8; d_gene: TRBD1; abundance: few; j_gene: TRBJ1-4; CDR3aa: CASSDTGGTTNEKLFF; CDR3nt: TGTGCCAGCAGCGACACAGGGGGAACAACTAATGAAAAACTGTTTTTT
v_gene: TRBV12-5; d_gene: -; abundance: -; j_gene: TRBJ2-1; CDR3aa: CASKGANEQFF; CDR3nt: TGTGCCAGCAAAGGAGCGAATGAGCAGTTCTTC
v_gene: TRBV5-1; d_gene: TRBD1; abundance: -; j_gene: TRBJ2-2; CDR3aa: CASSRTGGNTGELFF; CDR3nt: TGCGCCAGCAGTCGGACAGGGGGGAACACCGGGGAGCTGTTTTTT
v_gene: TRBV5-1; d_gene: TRBD1; abundance: -; j_gene: TRBJ2-2; CDR3aa: CASSFERTGSGELFF; CDR3nt: TGCGCCAGCAGCTTCGAGCGGACAGGGTCCGGGGAGCTGTTTTTT
v_gene: TRBV28; d_gene: -; abundance: -; j_gene: TRBJ2-7; CDR3aa: CASLERGSYEQYF; CDR3nt: TGTGCCAGCCTAGAAAGGGGCTCCTACGAGCAGTACTTC
v_gene: TRBV11-3; d_gene: TRBD2; abundance: -; j_gene: TRBJ2-1; CDR3aa: CASSWTSGGVSYNEQFF; CDR3nt: TGTGCCAGCAGCTGGACTAGCGGGGGGGTTTCCTACAATGAGCAGTTCTTC
v_gene: TRBV14; d_gene: -; abundance: -; j_gene: TRBJ2-7; CDR3aa: CASSQQTGRLGEQYF; CDR3nt: TGTGCCAGCAGCCAACAGACAGGACGTTTGGGCGAGCAGTACTTC
v_gene: TRBV11-3; d_gene: TRBD2; abundance: -; j_gene: TRBJ2-4; CDR3aa: CASSPTTSGPGNIQYF; CDR3nt: TGTGCCAGCAGCCCCACGACTAGCGGCCCAGGGAACATTCAGTACTTC
v_gene: TRBV28; d_gene: -; abundance: -; j_gene: TRBJ1-1; CDR3aa: CASSLPGKTEAFF; CDR3nt: TGTGCCAGCAGTTTACCGGGAAAAACTGAAGCTTTCTTT
v_gene: TRBV5-1; d_gene: -; abundance: -; j_gene: TRBJ2-7; CDR3aa: CASSLVATATTQYF; CDR3nt: TGCGCCAGCAGCTTGGTCGCGACAGCTACGACGCAGTACTTC
v_gene: TRBV14; d_gene: -; abundance: -; j_gene: TRBJ2-1; CDR3aa: CASSGLAAPYNEQFF; CDR3nt: TGTGCCAGCAGCGGACTGGCCGCCCCCTACAATGAGCAGTTCTTC
v_gene: TRBV19; d_gene: TRBD1; abundance: -; j_gene: TRBJ1-2; CDR3aa: CASSTPRTGTALNYGYTF; CDR3nt: TGTGCCAGTAGTACCCCTCGCACCGGGACAGCGCTCAACTATGGCTACACCTTC
v_gene: TRBV5-1; d_gene: -; abundance: -; j_gene: TRBJ2-7; CDR3aa: CASSIPDPSWEQYF; CDR3nt: TGCGCCAGCAGTATCCCGGACCCGTCCTGGGAGCAGTACTTC
v_gene: TRBV28; d_gene: -; abundance: -; j_gene: TRBJ2-3; CDR3aa: CASSDYTDTQYF; CDR3nt: TGTGCCAGCAGTGACTATACAGATACGCAGTATTTT
v_gene: TRBV5-1; d_gene: -; abundance: -; j_gene: TRBJ1-1; CDR3aa: CASSLGERGTEAFF; CDR3nt: TGCGCCAGCAGCTTGGGGGAAAGGGGCACTGAAGCTTTCTTT
v_gene: TRBV18; d_gene: -; abundance: -; j_gene: TRBJ2-7; CDR3aa: CASSPQGNTYEQYF; CDR3nt: TGTGCCAGCTCACCACAGGGGAATACCTACGAGCAGTACTTC
v_gene: TRBV6-8; d_gene: TRBD1; abundance: -; j_gene: TRBJ1-1; CDR3aa: CASSLMTGTTTEAFF; CDR3nt: TGTGCCAGCAGCCTTATGACAGGGACGACCACTGAAGCTTTCTTT
v_gene: TRBV29-1; d_gene: TRBD1; abundance: -; j_gene: TRBJ2-4; CDR3aa: CSVPGTGTANIQYF; CDR3nt: TGCAGCGTTCCAGGTACAGGGACAGCGAACATTCAGTACTTC
v_gene: TRBV14; d_gene: TRBD1; abundance: -; j_gene: TRBJ2-1; CDR3aa: CASSRRQGPYNEQFF; CDR3nt: TGTGCCAGCAGCCGGCGACAGGGCCCCTACAATGAGCAGTTCTTC
v_gene: TRBV5-1; d_gene: -; abundance: few; j_gene: TRBJ1-5; CDR3aa: CASSLTGSNQPQHF; CDR3nt: TGCGCCAGCAGCTTGACAGGTAGCAATCAGCCCCAGCATTTT
v_gene: TRBV6-7; d_gene: TRBD1; abundance: -; j_gene: TRBJ1-1; CDR3aa: CASSGDRGNTETFF; CDR3nt: TGTGCCAGCAGCGGGGACAGGGGGAACACTGAAACTTTCTTT
v_gene: TRBV11-1; d_gene: -; abundance: once; j_gene: TRBJ1-5; CDR3aa: CASSLGQGYQPQHF; CDR3nt: TGTGCCAGCAGCTTAGGCCAGGGCTATCAGCCCCAGCATTTT
v_gene: TRBV6-8; d_gene: -; abundance: -; j_gene: TRBJ1-1; CDR3aa: CASSYSNPRVTEAFF; CDR3nt: TGTGCCAGCAGTTACTCGAATCCCCGGGTAACTGAAGCTTTCTTT
v_gene: TRBV6-8; d_gene: TRBD1; abundance: -; j_gene: TRBJ1-5; CDR3aa: CASRPGQGISQPQHF; CDR3nt: TGTGCCAGCAGACCCGGACAGGGAATAAGTCAGCCCCAGCATTTT
v_gene: TRBV19; d_gene: TRBD2; abundance: -; j_gene: TRBJ2-3; CDR3aa: CASSIRAGGSTDTQYF; CDR3nt: TGTGCCAGTAGTATCCGTGCGGGAGGTAGCACAGATACGCAGTATTTT
v_gene: TRBV11-3; d_gene: TRBD1; abundance: -; j_gene: TRBJ2-5; CDR3aa: CASSLGTGYQETQYF; CDR3nt: TGTGCCAGCAGCTTGGGGACAGGGTACCAAGAGACCCAGTACTTC
v_gene: TRBV19; d_gene: -; abundance: -; j_gene: TRBJ1-2; CDR3aa: CASGGVYGYTF; CDR3nt: TGTGCCAGTGGAGGGGTCTATGGCTACACCTTC
v_gene: TRBV7-7; d_gene: -; abundance: -; j_gene: TRBJ2-1; CDR3aa: CASSLVGANNEQFF; CDR3nt: TGTGCCAGCAGCTTGGTCGGGGCGAACAATGAGCAGTTCTTC
v_gene: TRBV7-6; d_gene: -; abundance: -; j_gene: TRBJ1-2; CDR3aa: CASSSSPWGFGYTF; CDR3nt: TGTGCCAGCAGCTCCTCCCCGTGGGGCTTTGGCTACACCTTC
v_gene: TRBV5-1; d_gene: TRBD1; abundance: -; j_gene: TRBJ1-6; CDR3aa: CASSLDPPGQGNSPLHF; CDR3nt: TGCGCCAGCAGCTTGGATCCCCCCGGACAGGGGAATTCACCCCTCCACTTT
v_gene: TRBV1; d_gene: -; abundance: -; j_gene: TRBJ2-5; CDR3aa: CASSQDGWQETQYF; CDR3nt: TGCGCCAGCAGCCAAGACGGCTGGCAAGAGACCCAGTACTTC
v_gene: TRBV28; d_gene: TRBD1; abundance: -; j_gene: TRBJ1-5; CDR3aa: CASSRPGQKLYSNQPQHF; CDR3nt: TGTGCCAGCAGTCGACCGGGACAGAAACTTTATAGCAATCAGCCCCAGCATTTT